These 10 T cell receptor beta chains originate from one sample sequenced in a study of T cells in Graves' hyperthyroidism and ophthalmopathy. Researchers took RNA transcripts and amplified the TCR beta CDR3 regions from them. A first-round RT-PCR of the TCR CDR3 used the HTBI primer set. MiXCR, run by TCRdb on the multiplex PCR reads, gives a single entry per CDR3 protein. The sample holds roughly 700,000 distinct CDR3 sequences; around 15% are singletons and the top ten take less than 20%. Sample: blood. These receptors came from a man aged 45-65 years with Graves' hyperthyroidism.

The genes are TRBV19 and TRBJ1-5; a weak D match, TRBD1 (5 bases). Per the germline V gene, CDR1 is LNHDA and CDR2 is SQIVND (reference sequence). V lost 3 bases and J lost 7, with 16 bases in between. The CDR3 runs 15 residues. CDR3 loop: CASSIPDRWDQPQHF. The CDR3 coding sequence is TGTGCCAGTAGTATCCCGGACCGCTGGGACCAGCCCCAGCATTTT.

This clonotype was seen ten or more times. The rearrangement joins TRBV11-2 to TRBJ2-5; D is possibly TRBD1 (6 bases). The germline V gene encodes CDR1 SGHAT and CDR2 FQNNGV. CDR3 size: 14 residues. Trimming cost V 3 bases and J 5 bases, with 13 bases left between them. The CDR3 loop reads CASSFIAGEETQYF. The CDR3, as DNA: TGTGCCAGCAGCTTTATAGCAGGGGAGGAGACCCAGTACTTC.

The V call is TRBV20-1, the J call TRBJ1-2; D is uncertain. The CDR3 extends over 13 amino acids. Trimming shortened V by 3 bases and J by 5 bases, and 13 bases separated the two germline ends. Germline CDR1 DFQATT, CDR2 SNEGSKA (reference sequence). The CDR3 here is CSASVLGTYGYTF. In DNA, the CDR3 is TGCAGTGCTAGCGTTTTGGGAACGTATGGCTACACCTTC.

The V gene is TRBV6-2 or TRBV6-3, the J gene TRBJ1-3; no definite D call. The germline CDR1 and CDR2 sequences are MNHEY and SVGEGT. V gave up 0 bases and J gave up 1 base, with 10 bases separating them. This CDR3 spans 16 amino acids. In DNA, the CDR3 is TGTGCCAGCAGTTACTCGGTCTTGAGATCTGGAAACACCATATATTTT. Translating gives CASSYSVLRSGNTIYF.

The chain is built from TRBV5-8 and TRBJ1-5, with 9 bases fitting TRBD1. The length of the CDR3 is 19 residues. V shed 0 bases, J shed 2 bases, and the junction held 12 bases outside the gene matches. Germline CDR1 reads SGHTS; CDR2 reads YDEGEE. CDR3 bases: TGTGCCAGCAGCTTGGGATTGGGACAGGGTGGAAGTGGCAATCAGCCCCAGCATTTT. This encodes CASSLGLGQGGSGNQPQHF.

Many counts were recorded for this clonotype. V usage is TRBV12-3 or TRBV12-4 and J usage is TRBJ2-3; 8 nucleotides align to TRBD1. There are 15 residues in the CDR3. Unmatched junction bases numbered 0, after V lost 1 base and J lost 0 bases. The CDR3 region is CASSLGDRSTDTQYF. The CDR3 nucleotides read TGTGCCAGCAGTTTAGGGGACAGGAGCACAGATACGCAGTATTTT.

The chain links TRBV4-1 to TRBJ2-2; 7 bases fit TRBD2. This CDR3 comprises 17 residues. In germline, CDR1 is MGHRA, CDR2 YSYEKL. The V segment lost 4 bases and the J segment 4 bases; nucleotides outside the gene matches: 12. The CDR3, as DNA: TGCGCCAGCAGCCCTTTCGGCGGGAGCTCCATCACCGGGGAGCTGTTTTTT. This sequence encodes CASSPFGGSSITGELFF.

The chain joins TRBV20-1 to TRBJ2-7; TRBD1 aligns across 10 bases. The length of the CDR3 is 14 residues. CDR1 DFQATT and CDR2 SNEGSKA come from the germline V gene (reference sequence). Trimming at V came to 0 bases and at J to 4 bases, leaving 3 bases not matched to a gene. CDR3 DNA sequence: TGCAGTGCTAGAGAGGGACAGGGGATATACGAGCAGTACTTC. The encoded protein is CSAREGQGIYEQYF.

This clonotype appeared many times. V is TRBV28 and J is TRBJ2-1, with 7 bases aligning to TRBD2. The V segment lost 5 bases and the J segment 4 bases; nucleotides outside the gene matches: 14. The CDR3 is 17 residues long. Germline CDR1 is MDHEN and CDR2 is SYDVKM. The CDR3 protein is CASSPLGGSVRYNEQFF. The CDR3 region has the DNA TGTGCCAGCAGTCCACTCGGCGGGAGTGTTCGGTACAATGAGCAGTTCTTC.

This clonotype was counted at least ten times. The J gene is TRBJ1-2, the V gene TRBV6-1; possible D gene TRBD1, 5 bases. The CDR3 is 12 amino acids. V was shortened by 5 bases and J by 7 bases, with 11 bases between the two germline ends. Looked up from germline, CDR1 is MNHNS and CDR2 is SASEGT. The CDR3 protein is CASSKPGLGYTF. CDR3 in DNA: TGTGCCAGCAGTAAACCGGGACTTGGCTACACCTTC.